This is a list of T cell receptor beta chains from one sample in a study of identical twins. In TCRdb, the 5' RACE reads were re-called with MiXCR into one record per CDR3 protein. The sample includes some 300,000 distinct CDR3 sequences, 9% to 15% seen only once; the top ten take around 7.2%. These records were also assigned to another study, of yellow fever vaccine responses in identical twins.

Sequenced sample: CD8+ T cells sorted from blood. The source of these receptors is a woman under 30 in good health. The CDR3 runs from the conserved cysteine through the conserved F or W.

V: TRBV11-2; J: TRBJ1-5; CDR3: CASSLETGTGNQPQHF
V: TRBV12-3/TRBV12-4; J: TRBJ2-1; CDR3: CASSWGQGQHEQFF
V: TRBV11-2; J: TRBJ2-5; CDR3: CASSLVVMSQETQYF
V: TRBV11-2; J: TRBJ2-5; CDR3: CASSPTGYTETQYF
V: TRBV4-1; J: TRBJ1-1; CDR3: CASSHLRTGLATEAFF
V: TRBV5-1; J: TRBJ2-5; CDR3: CASSPWDRAETQYF
V: TRBV7-2; J: TRBJ2-5; CDR3: CASSPWDGPETQYF
V: TRBV28; J: TRBJ2-2; CDR3: CASSLYRNTGELFF
V: TRBV6-6; J: TRBJ2-1; CDR3: CALGAGERNEQFF
V: TRBV27; J: TRBJ2-3; CDR3: CASSSWGRDSLTDTQYF
V: TRBV7-7; J: TRBJ1-3; CDR3: CASSEFGASGNTIYF
V: TRBV7-8; J: TRBJ1-5; CDR3: CASSLGVAGNQPQHF
V: TRBV27; J: TRBJ2-1; CDR3: CASSGRDFSLFF
V: TRBV7-9; J: TRBJ2-3; CDR3: CASSATLAGVADTQYF
V: TRBV28; J: TRBJ2-1; CDR3: CASSLRVGNNEQFF
V: TRBV20-1; J: TRBJ1-1; CDR3: CSADYTEAFF
V: TRBV6-1; J: TRBJ1-4; CDR3: CASSHQGTGGEKLFF
V: TRBV27; J: TRBJ1-4; CDR3: CASSGGGAYEKLFF
V: TRBV4-1; J: TRBJ2-7; CDR3: CASSQDSVEQYF
V: TRBV5-6; J: TRBJ2-3; CDR3: CASSGGLLSTDTQYF
V: TRBV29-1; J: TRBJ2-3; CDR3: CSVEEGTSGITDTQYF
V: TRBV13; J: TRBJ1-1; CDR3: CASTIDSNTEAFF
V: TRBV6-2/TRBV6-3; J: TRBJ2-1; CDR3: CASTGQGSYNEQFF
V: TRBV5-1; J: TRBJ1-1; CDR3: CASSYRVRNTEAFF
V: TRBV4-1; J: TRBJ2-7; CDR3: CASTNLLTGGGYEQYF
V: TRBV7-8; J: TRBJ2-7; CDR3: CASSPVRLGEQYF
V: TRBV3-1; J: TRBJ1-2; CDR3: CASREGTLGGYTF
V: TRBV4-1; J: TRBJ2-7; CDR3: CASSQDGDRGSLQYF
V: TRBV7-8; J: TRBJ1-1; CDR3: CASSLARGRATEAFF
V: TRBV5-1; J: TRBJ2-1; CDR3: CASRGESLSEQFF
V: TRBV7-8; J: TRBJ2-1; CDR3: CASSLARTSGALGEQFF
V: TRBV2; J: TRBJ1-4; CDR3: CASNGQGSEKLFF
V: TRBV7-9; J: TRBJ2-2; CDR3: CASSLEGAGELFF
V: TRBV5-1; J: TRBJ1-2; CDR3: CASSPWAGWHYGYTF
V: TRBV21-1; J: TRBJ1-2; CDR3: CASRRSGGYTF
V: TRBV12-5; J: TRBJ2-5; CDR3: CASGRGLIGAHETQYF
V: TRBV5-4; J: TRBJ2-5; CDR3: CASRDWGGETQYF
V: TRBV28; J: TRBJ1-5; CDR3: CASSLDMSVVNQPQHF
V: TRBV6-4; J: TRBJ2-1; CDR3: CASSTSGQANEQFF
V: TRBV24-1; J: TRBJ1-2; CDR3: CATSDSGRYGYTF
V: TRBV12-3/TRBV12-4; J: TRBJ2-1; CDR3: CASSLPASVGPSYNEQFF
V: TRBV5-1; J: TRBJ2-5; CDR3: CASRYEGYDQETQYF
V: TRBV9; J: TRBJ2-1; CDR3: CASSPATGTSGYHSYNEQFF
V: TRBV2; J: TRBJ2-7; CDR3: CASSEVREQYF
V: TRBV7-6; J: TRBJ2-3; CDR3: CASSPRYLSTDTQYF
V: TRBV25-1; J: TRBJ1-1; CDR3: CASSAWDRGNTEAFF
V: TRBV27; J: TRBJ2-2; CDR3: CASSLLAGNTGELFF
V: TRBV27; J: TRBJ1-1; CDR3: CASSLSGTVNTEAFF
V: TRBV12-3/TRBV12-4; J: TRBJ1-5; CDR3: CASSLYNQPQHF
V: TRBV20-1; J: TRBJ2-1; CDR3: CSAREPLGTSGSSSYNEQFF
V: TRBV4-1; J: TRBJ2-5; CDR3: CASSQGWRESLQETQYF
V: TRBV28; J: TRBJ1-1; CDR3: CASITDSGTVGTFF
V: TRBV7-9; J: TRBJ2-2; CDR3: CASSGLGTDFGAGELFF
V: TRBV6-1; J: TRBJ2-7; CDR3: CASSPDSHNYEQYF
V: TRBV5-6; J: TRBJ2-1; CDR3: CASSTDNEQFF
V: TRBV27; J: TRBJ2-3; CDR3: CASSANPVGTDTQYF
V: TRBV6-1; J: TRBJ2-2; CDR3: CASSPTTSPYTGELFF
V: TRBV7-6; J: TRBJ2-1; CDR3: CASSKQDAVRELYNEQFF
V: TRBV12-3/TRBV12-4; J: TRBJ2-7; CDR3: CASRETSGNSEQYF